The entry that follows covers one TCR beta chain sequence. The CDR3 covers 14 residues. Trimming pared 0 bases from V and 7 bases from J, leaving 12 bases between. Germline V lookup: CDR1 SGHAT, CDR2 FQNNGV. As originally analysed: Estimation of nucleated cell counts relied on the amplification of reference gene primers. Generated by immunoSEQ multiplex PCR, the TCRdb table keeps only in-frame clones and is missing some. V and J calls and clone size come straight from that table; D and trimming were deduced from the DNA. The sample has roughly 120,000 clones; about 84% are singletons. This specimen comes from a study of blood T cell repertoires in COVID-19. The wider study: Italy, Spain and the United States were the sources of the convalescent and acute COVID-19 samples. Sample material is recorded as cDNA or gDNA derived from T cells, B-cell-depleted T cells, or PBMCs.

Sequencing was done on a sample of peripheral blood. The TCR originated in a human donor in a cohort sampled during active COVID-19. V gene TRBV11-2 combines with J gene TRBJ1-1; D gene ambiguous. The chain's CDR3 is CASSLDRGTYEAFF. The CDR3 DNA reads TGTGCCAGCAGCTTAGATCGGGGTACATATGAAGCTTTCTTT.